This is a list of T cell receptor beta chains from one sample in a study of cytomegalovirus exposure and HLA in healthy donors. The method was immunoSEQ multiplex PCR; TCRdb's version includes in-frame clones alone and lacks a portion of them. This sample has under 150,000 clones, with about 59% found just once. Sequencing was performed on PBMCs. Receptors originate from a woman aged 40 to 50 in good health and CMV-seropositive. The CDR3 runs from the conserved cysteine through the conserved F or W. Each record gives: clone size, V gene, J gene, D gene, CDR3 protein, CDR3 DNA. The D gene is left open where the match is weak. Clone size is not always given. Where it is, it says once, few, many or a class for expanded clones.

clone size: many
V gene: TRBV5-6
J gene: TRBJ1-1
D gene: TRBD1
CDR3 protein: CASSRRGADTEAFF
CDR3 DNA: TGTGCCAGCAGCCGCAGGGGGGCGGATACTGAAGCTTTCTTT

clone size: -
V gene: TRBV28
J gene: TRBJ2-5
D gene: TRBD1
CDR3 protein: CASSLFRTGEETQYF
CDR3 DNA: TGTGCCAGCAGTTTATTTCGTACAGGGGAAGAGACCCAGTACTTC

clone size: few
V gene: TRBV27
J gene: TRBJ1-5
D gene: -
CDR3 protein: CASRGQYHQPQHF
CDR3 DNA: TGTGCCAGCCGCGGCCAATACCATCAGCCCCAGCATTTT

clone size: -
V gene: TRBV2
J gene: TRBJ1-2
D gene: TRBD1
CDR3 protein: CASTGQGGGYGYTF
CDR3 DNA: TGTGCCAGCACTGGACAGGGGGGAGGCTATGGCTACACCTTC

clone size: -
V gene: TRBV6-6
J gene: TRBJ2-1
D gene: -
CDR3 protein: CASSYIEVYNEQFF
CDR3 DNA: TGTGCCAGCAGTTACATCGAGGTTTACAATGAGCAGTTCTTC

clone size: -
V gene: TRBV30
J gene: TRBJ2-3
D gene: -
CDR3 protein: CAWSVTGDTQYF
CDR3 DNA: TGTGCCTGGAGTGTAACGGGAGATACGCAGTATTTT

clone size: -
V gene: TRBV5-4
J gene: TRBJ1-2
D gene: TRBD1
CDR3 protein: CASSFKTGGNYGYTF
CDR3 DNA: TGTGCCAGCAGCTTCAAAACAGGGGGCAACTATGGCTACACCTTC

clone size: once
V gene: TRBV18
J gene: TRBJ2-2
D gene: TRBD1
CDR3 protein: CASSPQGVEAGELFF
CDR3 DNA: TGTGCCAGCTCACCGCAGGGGGTAGAAGCCGGGGAGCTGTTTTTT

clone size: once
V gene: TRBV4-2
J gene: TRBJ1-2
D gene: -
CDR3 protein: CASSQAQGSNYGYTF
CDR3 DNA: TGTGCCAGCAGCCAAGCCCAGGGGTCTAACTATGGCTACACCTTC

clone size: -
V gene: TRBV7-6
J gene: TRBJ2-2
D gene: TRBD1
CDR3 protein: CASSKGAGGGTGELFF
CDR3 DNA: TGTGCCAGCAGCAAGGGCGCAGGGGGCGGCACCGGGGAGCTGTTTTTT

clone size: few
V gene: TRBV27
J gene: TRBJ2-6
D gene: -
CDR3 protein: CASSYRTGANVLTF
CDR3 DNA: TGTGCCAGCAGTTACAGAACTGGGGCCAACGTCCTGACTTTC

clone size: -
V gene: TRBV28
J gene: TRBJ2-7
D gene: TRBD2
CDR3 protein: CASSYLPTGGGLYEQYF
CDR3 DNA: TGTGCCAGCAGTTACCTACCCACGGGGGGGGGATTATACGAGCAGTACTTC

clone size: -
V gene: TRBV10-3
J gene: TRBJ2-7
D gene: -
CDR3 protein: CAISGERGSYEQYF
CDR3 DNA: TGTGCCATCAGTGGGGAAAGGGGGTCCTACGAGCAGTACTTC

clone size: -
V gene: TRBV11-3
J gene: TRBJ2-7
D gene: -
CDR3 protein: CASSLDRNGYEQYF
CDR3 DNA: TGTGCCAGCAGCTTAGATCGAAACGGCTACGAGCAGTACTTC

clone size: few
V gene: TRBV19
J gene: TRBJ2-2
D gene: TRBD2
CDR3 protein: CASRPSSGRGAGELFF
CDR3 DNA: TGTGCCAGTAGACCTTCTAGCGGGAGAGGGGCCGGGGAGCTGTTTTTT

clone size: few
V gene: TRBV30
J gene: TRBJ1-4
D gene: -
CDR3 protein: CAWSQKRASNEKLFF
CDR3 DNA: TGTGCCTGGAGTCAGAAGAGGGCTAGTAATGAAAAACTGTTTTTT

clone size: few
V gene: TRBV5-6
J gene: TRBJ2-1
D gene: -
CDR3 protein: CASSFSRRGSYNEQFF
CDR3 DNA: TGTGCCAGCAGCTTTTCCCGTAGGGGGTCCTACAATGAGCAGTTCTTC

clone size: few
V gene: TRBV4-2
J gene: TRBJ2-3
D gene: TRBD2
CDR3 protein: CASSHTSASTDTQYF
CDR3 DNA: TGTGCCAGCAGCCACACTAGCGCGAGCACAGATACGCAGTATTTT

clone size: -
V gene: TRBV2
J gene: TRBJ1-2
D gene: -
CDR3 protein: CASSELRTANYGYTF
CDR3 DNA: TGTGCCAGCAGTGAACTCAGGACAGCTAACTATGGCTACACCTTC

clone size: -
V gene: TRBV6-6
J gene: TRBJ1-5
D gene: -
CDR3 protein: CASRANNQPQHF
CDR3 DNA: TGTGCCAGCAGAGCGAATAATCAGCCCCAGCATTTT

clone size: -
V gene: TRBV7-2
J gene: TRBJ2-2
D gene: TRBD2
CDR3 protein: CASSSQPSGTAGELFF
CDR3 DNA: TGTGCCAGCAGCTCGCAGCCTAGCGGGACGGCCGGGGAGCTGTTTTTT

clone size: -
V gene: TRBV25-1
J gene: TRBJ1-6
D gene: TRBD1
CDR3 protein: CASSELRDSNSPLHF
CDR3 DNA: TGTGCCAGCAGTGAACTCCGGGACAGTAATTCACCCCTCCACTTT

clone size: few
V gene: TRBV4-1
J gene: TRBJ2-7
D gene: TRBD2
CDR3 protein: CASSQGWLAGNEQYF
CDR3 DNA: TGCGCCAGCAGCCAAGGATGGCTAGCGGGAAACGAGCAGTACTTC

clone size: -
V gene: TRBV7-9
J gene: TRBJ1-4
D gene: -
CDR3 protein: CASSLALNEKLFF
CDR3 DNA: TGTGCCAGCAGCTTAGCTCTAAATGAAAAACTGTTTTTT

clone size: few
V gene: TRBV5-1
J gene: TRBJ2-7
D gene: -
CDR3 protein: CASSSPSGNEQYF
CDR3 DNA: TGCGCCAGCAGCTCACCGTCCGGGAACGAGCAGTACTTC

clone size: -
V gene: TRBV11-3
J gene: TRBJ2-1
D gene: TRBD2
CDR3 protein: CASSASSGGVVEQFF
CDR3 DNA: TGTGCCAGCAGCGCTTCTAGCGGAGGGGTCGTTGAGCAGTTCTTC

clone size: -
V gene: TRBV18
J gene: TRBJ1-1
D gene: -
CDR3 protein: CASSPLNFFLGANTEAFF
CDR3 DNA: TGTGCCAGCTCACCACTGAATTTCTTCCTAGGGGCGAACACTGAAGCTTTCTTT

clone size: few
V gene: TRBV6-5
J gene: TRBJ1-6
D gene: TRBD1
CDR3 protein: CASSSPGQGNSPLHF
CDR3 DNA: TGTGCCAGCAGTTCTCCGGGACAGGGGAATTCACCCCTCCACTTT

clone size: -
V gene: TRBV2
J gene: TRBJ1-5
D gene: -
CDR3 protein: CASSDGSNQPQHF
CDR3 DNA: TGTGCCAGCAGCGACGGGAGCAATCAGCCCCAGCATTTT

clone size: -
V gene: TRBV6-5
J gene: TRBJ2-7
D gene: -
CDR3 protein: CASSYGDRSYEQYF
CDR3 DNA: TGTGCCAGCAGTTACGGAGACAGATCCTACGAGCAGTACTTC

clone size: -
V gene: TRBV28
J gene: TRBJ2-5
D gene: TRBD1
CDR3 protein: CASSLTGMGETQYF
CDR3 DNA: TGTGCCAGCAGTCTGACAGGGATGGGAGAGACCCAGTACTTC

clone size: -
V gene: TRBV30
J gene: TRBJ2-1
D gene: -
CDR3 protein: CACPGAGTGHLF
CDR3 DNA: TGTGCCTGCCCTGGAGCCGGGACTGGGCACCTCTTC

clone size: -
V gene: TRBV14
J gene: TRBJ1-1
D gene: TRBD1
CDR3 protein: CASSQAETGTGTEAFF
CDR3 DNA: TGTGCCAGCAGCCAAGCGGAGACAGGGACGGGCACTGAAGCTTTCTTT

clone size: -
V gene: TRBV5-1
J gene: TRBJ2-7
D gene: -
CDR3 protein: CASSLGQAGAGQYF
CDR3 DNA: TGCGCCAGCAGCTTGGGACAGGCCGGGGCCGGGCAGTACTTC

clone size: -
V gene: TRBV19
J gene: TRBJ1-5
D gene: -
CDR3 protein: CASSILQGRGNQPQHF
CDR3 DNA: TGTGCCAGTAGCATCCTCCAAGGCAGGGGAAATCAGCCCCAGCATTTT

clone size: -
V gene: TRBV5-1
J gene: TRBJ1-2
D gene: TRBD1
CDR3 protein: CARPGTDYGYTF
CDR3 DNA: TGCGCCAGGCCGGGGACAGACTATGGCTACACCTTC

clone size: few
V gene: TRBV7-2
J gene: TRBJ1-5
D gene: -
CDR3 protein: CASSFSGNQPQHF
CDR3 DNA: TGTGCCAGCAGCTTTTCTGGCAATCAGCCCCAGCATTTT

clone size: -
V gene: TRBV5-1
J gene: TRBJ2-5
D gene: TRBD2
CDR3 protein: CASSWPLAGGDQETQYF
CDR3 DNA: TGCGCCAGCAGCTGGCCCCTAGCGGGAGGGGACCAAGAGACCCAGTACTTC

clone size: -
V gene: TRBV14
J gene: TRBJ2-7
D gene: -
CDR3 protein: CASSHIGVGVAYEQYF
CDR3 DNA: TGTGCCAGCAGCCATATAGGGGTTGGTGTGGCCTACGAGCAGTACTTC

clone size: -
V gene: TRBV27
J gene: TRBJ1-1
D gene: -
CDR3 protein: CASSKKALEGTEAFF
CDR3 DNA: TGTGCCAGCAGTAAAAAGGCTCTCGAGGGCACTGAAGCTTTCTTT

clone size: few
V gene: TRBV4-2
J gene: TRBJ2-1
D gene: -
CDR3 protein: CASSQETRSSYNEQFF
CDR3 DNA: TGTGCCAGCAGCCAAGAAACGAGGTCCTCCTACAATGAGCAGTTCTTC

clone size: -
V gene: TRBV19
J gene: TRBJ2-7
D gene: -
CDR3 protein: CASSINSPSSYEQYF
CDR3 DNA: TGTGCCAGTAGTATTAATAGTCCGAGCTCCTACGAGCAGTACTTC

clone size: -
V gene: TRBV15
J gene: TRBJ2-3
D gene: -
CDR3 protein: CATSRALSEDTQYF
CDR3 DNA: TGTGCCACCAGCAGGGCCCTGAGCGAAGATACGCAGTATTTT

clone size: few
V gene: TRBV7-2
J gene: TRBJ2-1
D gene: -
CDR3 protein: CASSAQTRYTFF
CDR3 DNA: TGTGCCAGCAGCGCACAGACCCGTTATACGTTCTTC

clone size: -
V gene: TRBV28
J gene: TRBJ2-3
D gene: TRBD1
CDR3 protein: CASSPWDRLTTDTQYF
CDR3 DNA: TGTGCCAGCAGTCCCTGGGACAGGTTAACCACAGATACGCAGTATTTT

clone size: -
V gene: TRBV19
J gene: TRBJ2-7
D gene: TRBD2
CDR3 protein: CASSIGGGSYEQYF
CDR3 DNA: TGTGCCAGTAGTATCGGGGGGGGGAGCTACGAGCAGTACTTC

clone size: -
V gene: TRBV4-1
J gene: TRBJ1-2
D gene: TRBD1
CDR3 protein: CASSQAARQGARGYTF
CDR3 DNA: TGCGCCAGCAGCCAAGCTGCTCGACAGGGTGCGAGGGGCTACACCTTC

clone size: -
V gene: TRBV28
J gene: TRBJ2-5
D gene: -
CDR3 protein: CASSLYQGETQYF
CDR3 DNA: TGTGCCAGCAGTTTATATCAGGGGGAGACCCAGTACTTC

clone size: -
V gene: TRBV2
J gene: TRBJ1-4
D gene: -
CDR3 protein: CASSLQGIEKLFF
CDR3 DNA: TGTGCCAGCAGTCTACAGGGAATTGAAAAACTGTTTTTT

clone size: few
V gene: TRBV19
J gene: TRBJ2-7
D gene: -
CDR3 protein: CASSIPGRGNYEQYF
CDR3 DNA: TGTGCCAGTAGTATACCCGGCAGAGGAAACTACGAGCAGTACTTC

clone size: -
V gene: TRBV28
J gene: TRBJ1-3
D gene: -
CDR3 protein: CASRDSGIRGPGNTIYF
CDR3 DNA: TGTGCCAGCAGAGATTCGGGAATTCGAGGGCCTGGAAACACCATATATTTT

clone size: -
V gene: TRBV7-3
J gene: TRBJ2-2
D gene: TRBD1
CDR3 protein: CASSLEGATGELFF
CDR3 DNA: TGTGCCAGCAGCTTAGAGGGGGCGACCGGGGAGCTGTTTTTT

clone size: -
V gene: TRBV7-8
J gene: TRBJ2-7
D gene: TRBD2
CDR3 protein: CASSALGLAYEGEQYF
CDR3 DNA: TGTGCCAGCAGCGCCCTCGGACTAGCGTATGAGGGCGAGCAGTACTTC

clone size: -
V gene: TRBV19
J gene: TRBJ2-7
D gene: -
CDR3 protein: CATETTDSGEQYF
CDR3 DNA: TGTGCCACCGAAACGACGGATTCAGGCGAGCAGTACTTC

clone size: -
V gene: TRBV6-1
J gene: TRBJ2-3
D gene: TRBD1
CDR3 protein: CASTGTGGTDTQYF
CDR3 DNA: TGTGCCAGCACTGGGACAGGGGGCACAGATACGCAGTATTTT